These 21 T cell receptor beta chains share one sample of origin, sequenced in a study of blood T cell repertoires in COVID-19. Profiling relied on immunoSEQ multiplex PCR, and the TCRdb table lists in-frame clones only, not all of them. The data show 110,000 or so clones, roughly 80% seen once. The sample consisted of peripheral blood. Receptors were obtained from a human donor in a cohort sampled during active or convalescent COVID-19.

This sequence joins TRBV11-2 and TRBJ1-3; 7 bases match TRBD1. The junction had 17 bases not matched to a gene; V was cut back by 6 bases and J by 6 bases. The CDR3 is 17 amino acids. Germline V gives CDR1 SGHAT, CDR2 FQNNGV. The CDR3 here is CASRSFRQGQGKNTIYF. In DNA form, the CDR3 reads TGTGCCAGCAGATCATTCCGACAGGGCCAGGGAAAAAACACCATATATTTT.

This clone was counted only a few times. This chain uses TRBV2 with TRBJ2-7, with TRBD2 matching over 12 bases. V shed 4 bases, J shed 5 bases, and the junction held 3 bases outside the gene matches. Germline-derived CDR1 and CDR2 are SNHLY and FYNNEI. This CDR3 contains 14 residues. CDR3 sequence (DNA): TGTGCCAGCAGTGGACTAGCGGGGGTTAACGAGCAGTACTTC. Protein sequence: CASSGLAGVNEQYF.

This chain links TRBV4-3 with TRBJ1-5; D possibly corresponds to TRBD1 (5 bases). The CDR3 loop spans 15 amino acids. V lost 1 base and J lost 6, with 13 bases in between. Germline V gene sequence: CDR1 LGHNA, CDR2 YSLEER. The CDR3 sequence is CASSQGGGLGQPQHF. The CDR3 coding sequence is TGCGCCAGCAGCCAAGGGGGGGGATTAGGTCAGCCCCAGCATTTT.

V gene TRBV9 combines with J gene TRBJ2-2, with D maybe TRBD2 (6 bases). The germline V and J ends were trimmed by 4 bases and 7 bases, with 20 bases remaining between them. CDR1 and CDR2 from the germline V gene are SGDLS and YYNGEE. The CDR3 totals 16 residues. The CDR3 coding sequence is TGTGCCAGCAGCCTTCGGCTAGCGCCGGCGGGCGGGGAGCTGTTTTTT. Translation gives CASSLRLAPAGGELFF.

The rearrangement uses TRBV5-1 and TRBJ2-3; the match to TRBD1 covers 9 bases. After removal of 4 bases from V and 4 bases from J, the junction contained 7 bases not matched to a gene. CDR1 SGHRS and CDR2 YFSETQ come from the germline V gene. The CDR3 is made up of 15 amino acids. The CDR3 region has the DNA TGCGCCAGCAGCACACACGGACAGGGGTCAGATACGCAGTATTTT. Translating gives CASSTHGQGSDTQYF. Drawing the rest from reference TRBV5-1 and TRBJ2-3, the complete variable domain is KAGVTQTPRYLIKTRGQQVTLSCSPISGHRSVSWYQQTPGQGLQFLFEYFSETQRNKGNFPGRFSGRQFSNSRSEMNVSTLELGDSALYLCASSTHGQGSDTQYFGPGTRLTVL.

The CDR3 coding sequence is TGTGCCAGCAGCCAAGGGACAGGGGGCTTGCGAGCTTTCTTT. It specifies CASSQGTGGLRAFF. This sequence joins TRBV3-1 (or the pseudogene TRBV3-2) and TRBJ1-1; 11 nucleotides agree with TRBD1. V shed 1 base and J 10 bases; nucleotides not matched to a gene: 5. CDR1 and CDR2 (germline): LGHDT, YNNKEL (reference sequence). This CDR3 spans 14 amino acids.

The chain joins TRBV4-1 to TRBJ2-1; the match to TRBD2 covers 14 bases. The V gene's germline CDR1 is MGHRA and CDR2 YSYEKL. The CDR3 spans 19 residues. Unmatched junction bases numbered 12, after V lost 2 bases and J lost 6 bases. As DNA, the CDR3 is TGCGCCAGCAGCCAAAACCGACTAGCGGGGGGGCCTGGTACCAATGAGCAGTTCTTC. It encodes CASSQNRLAGGPGTNEQFF.

The V and J genes are TRBV27 and TRBJ2-7, with TRBD2 as a possible D gene (6 bases). CDR1 is MNHEY and CDR2 is SMNVEV in the germline V gene (reference sequence). The CDR3 loop spans 15 amino acids. Trimming took off 2 bases at V and 2 bases at J, with 13 bases between the two ends. CDR3 residues: CASSLRVGGAYEQYF. In nucleotides, the CDR3 is TGTGCCAGCAGTTTAAGGGTGGGAGGCGCCTACGAGCAGTACTTC.

This sequence joins TRBV6-5 and TRBJ2-7; 7 positions match TRBD1. The V gene end was trimmed by 6 bases and the J gene end by 11 bases; junction bases not matched to a gene: 16. The CDR3 is 14 amino acids. Germline CDR1 is MNHEY and CDR2 is SVGAGI. In DNA, the CDR3 is TGTGCCAGCAGAACGGGGCGGACAGGTGTCTCGGAGTACTTC. Protein product: CASRTGRTGVSEYF.

As DNA, the CDR3 is TGTGCTAGTGGTTTGCCACTGGGGGGACAGGGACTTAGAGGTGAGCAGTTCTTC. Protein product: CASGLPLGGQGLRGEQFF. The chain couples TRBV12-5 to TRBJ2-1; TRBD1 matches 9 bases. The ends lost 2 bases at V and 9 bases at J; junction bases unmatched: 17. The CDR3 totals 18 residues. Germline V lookup: CDR1 LGHNT, CDR2 FRNRAP. The full variable domain, rest sourced from reference TRBV12-5 and TRBJ2-1, is DARVTQTPRHKVTEMGQEVTMRCQPILGHNTVFWYRQTMMQGLELLAYFRNRAPLDDSGMPKDRFSAEMPDATLATLKIQPSEPRDSAVYFCASGLPLGGQGLRGEQFFGPGTRLTVL.

CDR3 nucleotide sequence: TGTGCCAGTAGTTACGGCAGGGGGCCGATGAACACTGAAGCTTTCTTT. Amino acid sequence: CASSYGRGPMNTEAFF. The gene calls are TRBV19 and TRBJ1-1; TRBD1 matches 8 bases. V lost 5 bases and J lost 0; bases outside the gene matches: 8. Germline CDR1 is LNHDA and CDR2 is SQIVND (reference sequence). The CDR3 has 16 residues.

This clone was counted a few times. The V call is TRBV27, the J call TRBJ1-1, with D unclear. Germline-derived CDR1 and CDR2 are MNHEY and SMNVEV (reference sequence). The germline V and J ends were trimmed by 6 bases and 0 bases, with 14 bases remaining between them. The CDR3 sequence is 15 residues long. The CDR3 region is CASSRGLHMNTEAFF. Here the CDR3 DNA reads TGTGCCAGCAGCCGAGGGCTACACATGAACACTGAAGCTTTCTTT.

This chain connects TRBV5-6 to TRBJ1-5; 9 bases match TRBD1. The CDR3 covers 15 residues. Germline CDR1 reads SGHDT; CDR2 reads YYEEEE. V trimming: 2 bases; J trimming: 5 bases; junction bases outside the gene matches: 5. CDR3 DNA: TGTGCCAGCAGCTTCTACGGGACAGGGTATCAGCCCCAGCATTTT. It codes for CASSFYGTGYQPQHF.

This chain connects TRBV5-6 to TRBJ1-2; 10 bases line up with TRBD1. Germline lookup yields CDR1 SGHDT and CDR2 YYEEEE. V lost 1 base, J lost 5 bases, and 8 bases stayed unmatched. The CDR3 has 16 residues. CDR3 coding DNA: TGTGCCAGCAGCTTGTTCGGACAGGGGGGATCGTATGGCTACACCTTC. Translation gives CASSLFGQGGSYGYTF.

This sequence joins TRBV5-4 and TRBJ1-2, with D possibly matching TRBD1 (5 bases). The CDR3 length is 16 residues. The germline V and J ends were trimmed by 3 bases and 4 bases, with 19 bases remaining between them. Germline V gene data show CDR1 as SGHNT and CDR2 as YYREEE (reference sequence). The CDR3 coding sequence is TGTGCCAGCAGCTGGGGGGGACCAAATATTCTCTATGGCTACACCTTC. This translates into CASSWGGPNILYGYTF.

The chain has TRBV7-9 and TRBJ1-6, with a tentative D call TRBD1 (5 bases). This CDR3 is 13 amino acids long. Germline assignment: CDR1 SEHNR and CDR2 FQNEAQ (reference sequence). V lost 6 bases and J lost 5, with 8 bases in between. In nucleotides, the CDR3 is TGTGCCAGCAGGGCGACAGATAATTCACCCCTCCACTTT. Protein: CASRATDNSPLHF.

This chain uses TRBV27 with TRBJ2-1, with D possibly TRBD1 on 6 matching bases. Germline assignment: CDR1 MNHEY and CDR2 SMNVEV (reference sequence). The CDR3 loop spans 17 amino acids. Trimming took 4 bases from V and 4 from J, leaving 20 bases between them. In DNA form, the CDR3 reads TGTGCCAGCAGTTCCAACCCTCCTAGGACAGTATACAATGAGCAGTTCTTC. Translated, it gives CASSSNPPRTVYNEQFF.

The chain combines TRBV6-5 with TRBJ2-3, with 7 nucleotides matching TRBD2. This CDR3 contains 14 residues. The V segment lost 4 bases and the J segment 1 base; nucleotides outside the gene matches: 2. CDR1 is MNHEY, CDR2 SVGAGI, per germline. DNA of the CDR3: TGTGCCAGCAGTTCGGGGGGAGGCACAGATACGCAGTATTTT. Its translation: CASSSGGGTDTQYF.

This chain connects TRBV30 to TRBJ2-1; 10 positions agree with TRBD2. The germline V gene has CDR1 GTSNPN and CDR2 SVGIG (reference sequence). CDR3 length: 16 amino acids. CDR3 in amino acids: CASRSASGSRSEEQFF. The CDR3 DNA sequence: TGTGCATCCCGCAGCGCTAGCGGGAGTAGGTCGGAAGAGCAGTTCTTC. Full variable domain (outside the CDR3, taken from reference TRBV30 and TRBJ2-1): SQTIHQWPATLVQPVGSPLSLECTVEGTSNPNLYWYRQAAGRGLQLLFYSVGIGQISSEVPQNLSASRPQDRQFILSSKKLLLSDSGFYLCASRSASGSRSEEQFFGPGTRLTVL.

This clone was recorded once. V usage is TRBV27 and J usage is TRBJ2-1, with a tentative D call TRBD1 (5 bases). This CDR3 is 12 amino acids long. Trimming took 8 bases from V and 0 from J, leaving 5 bases between them. The germline CDR1 and CDR2 sequences are MNHEY and SMNVEV (reference sequence). CDR3 DNA: TGTGCCAGCGGACACTCCTACAATGAGCAGTTCTTC. It is translated as CASGHSYNEQFF.

The chain joins TRBV6-2 or TRBV6-3 to TRBJ2-5; 9 bases agree with TRBD2. The CDR3 is 16 amino acids. Per the germline V gene, CDR1 is MNHEY and CDR2 is SVGEGT. The V segment lost 2 bases and the J segment 4 bases; nucleotides outside the gene matches: 8. This CDR3 reads CASSYGLAGKGETQYF. The CDR3 DNA is TGTGCCAGCAGTTACGGGCTAGCGGGGAAGGGAGAGACCCAGTACTTC.